This T cell receptor beta chain was captured in a study of Ad26.COV2.S vaccination and SARS-CoV-2 variants. As for the study in general: Intramuscularly, Ad26.COV2.S was given either once or twice, 56 days apart. Study-level results: Analytic work on TCR breadth and depth might have understated the full extent of total T cell responses.

The CDR3 is made up of 14 amino acids. J lost 3 bases, V lost 4 bases, and 6 bases had no gene match. CDR1 is GTSNPN and CDR2 is SVGIG in the germline V gene (reference sequence). Profiling relied on immunoSEQ multiplex PCR, and the TCRdb table lists in-frame clones only, not all of them. The sample includes about 350,000 clones, about 88% seen only once; the top ten take roughly 3.1%. About this clone itself: The antigen is undetermined.

Treatment here: about 20 received Ad26.COV2.S at low or high dose, single or two shots; roughly five received placebo; per-sample allocation not given. The investigators took samples on day 63 after the first vaccine or placebo injection. Whoever gave the sample was an adult aged 18-55 years in Boston. This clonotype was sampled from a person between 18 and 65 years old who received the Ad26.COV2.S COVID-19 vaccine or a placebo. V and J are TRBV30 and TRBJ1-5; 7 bases line up with TRBD1. The sample in question was peripheral blood, obtained in a trial of Ad26.COV2.S vaccine versus placebo. The CDR3 DNA is TGTGCCTGGACGCAGGGGGGTCTCAATCAGCCCCAGCATTTT. Protein sequence: CAWTQGGLNQPQHF.